The clone carrying this T cell receptor beta chain was seen ten or more times. The cDNA came from 5'RACE, which used 10-nucleotide random UMIs. From the 5' RACE reads, TCRdb called clonotypes with MiXCR, one entry per CDR3 protein. The sample has some 50,000 distinct CDR3 sequences, less than 2% seen once; the top ten hold approximately 2.1%. These data are taken from a study of neurological immune-mediated disorders. The V gene lost 0 bases and the J gene lost 2 bases, with 14 bases spanning the gap. CDR3 length: 16 amino acids. CDR1 is MGHRA, CDR2 YSYEKL, per germline. J is TRBJ2-7 and V is TRBV4-1; D possibly corresponds to TRBD1 (6 bases). The sequenced sample consisted of PBMCs. This TCR derives from a woman between 40 and 50 years old with multiple sclerosis. The CDR3 nucleotides are TGCGCCAGCAGCCAAGATGGGGCAGGGGTCACCTACGAGCAGTACTTC. Translating gives CASSQDGAGVTYEQYF.